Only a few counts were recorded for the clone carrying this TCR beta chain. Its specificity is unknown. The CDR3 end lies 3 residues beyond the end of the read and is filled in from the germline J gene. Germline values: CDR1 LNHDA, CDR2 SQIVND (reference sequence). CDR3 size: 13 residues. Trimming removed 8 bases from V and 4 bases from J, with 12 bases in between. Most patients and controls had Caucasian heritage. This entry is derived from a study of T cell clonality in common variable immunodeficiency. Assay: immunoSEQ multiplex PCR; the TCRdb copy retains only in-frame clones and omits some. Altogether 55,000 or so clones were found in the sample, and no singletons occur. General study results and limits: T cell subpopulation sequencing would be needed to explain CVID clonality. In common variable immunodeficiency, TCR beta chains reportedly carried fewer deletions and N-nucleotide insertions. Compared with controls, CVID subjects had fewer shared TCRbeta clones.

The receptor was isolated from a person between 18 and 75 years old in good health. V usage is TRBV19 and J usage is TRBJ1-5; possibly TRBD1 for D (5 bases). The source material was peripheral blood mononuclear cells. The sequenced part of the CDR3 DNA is TGTGCCAGTGACAAGGGGTGGAATCAGCCC. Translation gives CASDKGWNQP. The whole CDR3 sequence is CASDKGWNQPQHF.